The 15 T cell receptor beta chains given below trace back to one sample, sequenced in a study of shared clonotypes between healthy human individuals. This table comes from immunoSEQ multiplex PCR, and its TCRdb copy is limited to in-frame clones, with some not included. The data hold hundreds of thousands of clones, with about 96% observed a single time. Naive-designated CD8 cells lacked CD45RO, were positively enriched for CCR7, and omitted terminally differentiated effector memory CD45RA+ cells. The sample comprised naive CD8+ T cells sorted from blood. Source of these receptors: a woman aged 25-40 years in good health.

The chain recombines TRBV27 with TRBJ2-5; perhaps D is TRBD1 or TRBD2 (6 bases each). Trimming shortened V by 10 bases and J by 0 bases, and 21 bases separated the two germline ends. The CDR3 consists of 16 residues. From germline, CDR1 is MNHEY and CDR2 SMNVEV (reference sequence). In DNA form, the CDR3 reads TGTGCCACCCTCAGCCGGTGGGGGGCCTACCAAGAGACCCAGTACTTC. Translating gives CATLSRWGAYQETQYF.

The chain links TRBV30 to TRBJ2-3; D gene unclear. Germline V gives CDR1 GTSNPN, CDR2 SVGIG (reference sequence). The CDR3 contains 14 residues. The V end lost 2 bases, the J end lost 2 bases, and 11 bases lay between the germline ends. CDR3 DNA sequence: TGTGCCTGGAGTAAGAGCGTCTCCACAGATACGCAGTATTTT. Protein: CAWSKSVSTDTQYF.

The chain is built from TRBV4-1 and TRBJ1-5, with TRBD1 as a possible D gene (6 bases). CDR3 size: 15 residues. The germline gives CDR1 MGHRA, CDR2 YSYEKL. Trimming took 2 bases from V and 3 from J, leaving 11 bases between them. The CDR3 DNA follows: TGCGCCAGCAGCCAAAACACAGGGTCCAATCAGCCCCAGCATTTT. This encodes CASSQNTGSNQPQHF.

The V and J genes are TRBV6-1 and TRBJ2-1, with a possible D match to TRBD2 (6 bases). Germline CDR1 MNHNS, CDR2 SASEGT. V gave up 3 bases and J gave up 0 bases, with 12 bases separating them. The CDR3 sequence is 16 residues long. CDR3 residues: CASSEWGEASYNEQFF. In nucleotides, the CDR3 is TGTGCCAGCAGTGAGTGGGGGGAGGCCTCCTACAATGAGCAGTTCTTC.

The V gene is TRBV30, the J gene TRBJ2-7, with TRBD2 matching over 11 bases. CDR3 length: 14 residues. The V and J ends lost 7 bases and 5 bases, in that order; junction bases with no gene match: 10. Germline V gene sequence: CDR1 GTSNPN, CDR2 SVGIG (reference sequence). CDR3 in DNA: TGTGCCTCAAAGGTAGCGGGAGGGCCTGACGAGCAGTACTTC. The encoded protein is CASKVAGGPDEQYF. Full variable domain (rest looked up from reference TRBV30 and TRBJ2-7): SQTIHQWPATLVQPVGSPLSLECTVEGTSNPNLYWYRQAAGRGLQLLFYSVGIGQISSEVPQNLSASRPQDRQFILSSKKLLLSDSGFYLCASKVAGGPDEQYFGPGTRLTVT.

The chain employs TRBV27 and TRBJ2-7, with 8 nucleotides matching TRBD2. The CDR3 loop spans 18 amino acids. V dropped 7 bases and J dropped 2; count of bases not matched to a gene: 19. The germline gives CDR1 MNHEY, CDR2 SMNVEV (reference sequence). The DNA of the CDR3 is TGTGCCAGCACCATCCAAGCGGGAGCAACCTTACCCCCCTACGAGCAGTACTTC. This translates into CASTIQAGATLPPYEQYF.

The chain carries TRBV2 and TRBJ2-5; D not certain. This CDR3 is 14 amino acids long. Trimming removed 6 bases from V and 0 bases from J, with 11 bases in between. Per the germline V gene, CDR1 is SNHLY and CDR2 is FYNNEI. For the CDR3, the DNA is TGTGCCAGCAGACTTGCCCCGTACCAAGAGACCCAGTACTTC. Translation: CASRLAPYQETQYF.

The table lists this clone with a count of one. The rearrangement uses TRBV5-4 and TRBJ1-1; TRBD1 aligns across 9 bases. The CDR3 has 13 amino acids. After removal of 4 bases from V and 10 bases from J, the junction contained 8 bases not matched to a gene. The germline gives CDR1 SGHNT, CDR2 YYREEE (reference sequence). The CDR3 spells CASSNRDREGAFF. The CDR3 DNA sequence: TGTGCCAGCAGCAACCGGGACAGGGAAGGAGCTTTCTTT.

V usage is TRBV29-1 and J usage is TRBJ1-2, with D possibly being TRBD1 (5 bases). CDR3 length equals 16 residues. Trimming removed 1 base from V and 4 bases from J, with 19 bases in between. Germline V gene lookup returns CDR1 SQVTM and CDR2 ANQGSEA. The CDR3 loop reads CSVEGSPGAGFYGYTF. CDR3 DNA: TGCAGCGTTGAAGGGTCCCCTGGGGCGGGTTTCTATGGCTACACCTTC.

The V and J genes are TRBV7-9 and TRBJ2-1; 11 bases agree with TRBD2. Germline-derived CDR1 and CDR2 are SEHNR and FQNEAQ (reference sequence). V dropped 2 bases and J dropped 9; count of bases not matched to a gene: 3. The CDR3 extends over 14 amino acids. CDR3 in DNA: TGTGCCAGCAGCTTAACCGGGACTAGCGGTGAGCAGTTCTTC. Translating it yields CASSLTGTSGEQFF. Full variable domain (remainder filled in from reference TRBV7-9 and TRBJ2-1): DTGVSQNPRHKITKRGQNVTFRCDPISEHNRLYWYRQTLGQGPEFLTYFQNEAQLEKSRLLSDRFSAERPKGSFSTLEIQRTEQGDSAMYLCASSLTGTSGEQFFGPGTRLTVL.

The J gene is TRBJ1-3, the V gene TRBV4-1; D gene ambiguous. Trimming shortened V by 3 bases and J by 0 bases, and 18 bases separated the two germline ends. The CDR3 runs to 18 residues. The V gene's germline CDR1 is MGHRA and CDR2 YSYEKL. CDR3 loop: CASSQIPYLGSSGNTIYF. The CDR3 DNA is TGCGCCAGCAGCCAGATACCCTATTTGGGGAGCTCTGGAAACACCATATATTTT.

This clone was picked up one time. This sequence joins TRBV4-2 and TRBJ1-2; D is perhaps TRBD1 (5 bases). The CDR3 extends over 12 amino acids. The germline V gene encodes CDR1 LGHNA and CDR2 YNFKEQ. V shed 10 bases and J shed 8 bases, with 17 bases lying between them. For the CDR3, the DNA is TGTGCCACGGGGACGGGATGGCAAGGCTACACCTTC. Its translation: CATGTGWQGYTF.

CDR3 coding DNA: TGTGCCAGCAGTGAACTAGCGGGAGCGGGCGGAGAGACCCAGTACTTC. Amino acid sequence: CASSELAGAGGETQYF. The J gene is TRBJ2-5, the V gene TRBV6-1; 10 positions agree with TRBD2. V dropped 2 bases and J dropped 4; count of bases not matched to a gene: 7. This CDR3 has 16 amino acids. Germline V CDR1 and CDR2: MNHNS, SASEGT.

This chain connects TRBV7-9 to TRBJ1-1; the D gene is possibly TRBD1 (6 bases). The CDR3 runs to 12 residues. Germline values: CDR1 SEHNR, CDR2 FQNEAQ (reference sequence). The V gene lost 5 bases and the J gene lost 8 bases, with 12 bases spanning the gap. CDR3 sequence reads: CASSLRTDEAFF. The CDR3 DNA reads TGTGCCAGCAGCCTACGGACAGACGAAGCTTTCTTT.

The chain couples TRBV14 to TRBJ1-3, with D possibly TRBD1 on 5 matching bases. Germline loops: CDR1 SGHDN, CDR2 FVKESK. The germline V and J ends were trimmed by 3 bases and 4 bases, with 13 bases remaining between them. The CDR3 is made up of 15 amino acids. DNA of the CDR3: TGTGCCAGCAGCCATCAGGGTGTGGGCGGAAACACCATATATTTT. Amino acid sequence: CASSHQGVGGNTIYF.